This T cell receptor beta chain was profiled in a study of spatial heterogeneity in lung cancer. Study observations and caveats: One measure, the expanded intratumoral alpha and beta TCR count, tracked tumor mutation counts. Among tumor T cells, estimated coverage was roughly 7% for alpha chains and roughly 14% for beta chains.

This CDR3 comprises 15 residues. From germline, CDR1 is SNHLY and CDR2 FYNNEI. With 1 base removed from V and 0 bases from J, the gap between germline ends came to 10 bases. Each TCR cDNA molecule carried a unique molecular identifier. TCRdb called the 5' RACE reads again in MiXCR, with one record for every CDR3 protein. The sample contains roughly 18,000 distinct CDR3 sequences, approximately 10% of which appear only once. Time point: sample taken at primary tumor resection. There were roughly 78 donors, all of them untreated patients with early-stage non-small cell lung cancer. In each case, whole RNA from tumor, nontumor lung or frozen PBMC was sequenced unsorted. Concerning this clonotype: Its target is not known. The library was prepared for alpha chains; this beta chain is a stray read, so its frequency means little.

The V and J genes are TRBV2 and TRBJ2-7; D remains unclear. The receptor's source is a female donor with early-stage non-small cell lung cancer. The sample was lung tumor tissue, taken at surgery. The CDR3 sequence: CASSEEGNYSYEQYF. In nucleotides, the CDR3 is TGTGCCAGCAGTGAAGAAGGGAACTACTCCTACGAGCAGTACTTC.